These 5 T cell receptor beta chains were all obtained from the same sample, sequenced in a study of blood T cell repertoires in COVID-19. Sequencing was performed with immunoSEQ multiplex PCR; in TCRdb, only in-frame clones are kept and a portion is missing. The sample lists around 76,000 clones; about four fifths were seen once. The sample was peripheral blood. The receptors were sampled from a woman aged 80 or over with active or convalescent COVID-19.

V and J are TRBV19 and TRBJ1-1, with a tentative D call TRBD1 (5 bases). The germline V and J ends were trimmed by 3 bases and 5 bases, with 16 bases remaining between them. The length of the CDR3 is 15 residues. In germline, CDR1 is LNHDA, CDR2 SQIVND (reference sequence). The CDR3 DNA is TGTGCCAGTAGTATTGGTGCAGGGTGGGATACTGAAGCTTTCTTT. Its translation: CASSIGAGWDTEAFF. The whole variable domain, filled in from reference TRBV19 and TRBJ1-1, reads DGGITQSPKYLFRKEGQNVTLSCEQNLNHDAMYWYRQDPGQGLRLIYYSQIVNDFQKGDIAEGYSVSREKKESFPLTVTSAQKNPTAFYLCASSIGAGWDTEAFFGQGTRLTVV.

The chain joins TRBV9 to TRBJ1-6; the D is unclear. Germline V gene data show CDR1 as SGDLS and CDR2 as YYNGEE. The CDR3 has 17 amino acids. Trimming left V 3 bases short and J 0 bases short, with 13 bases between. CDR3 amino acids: CASSGGPVSSYNSPLHF. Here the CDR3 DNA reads TGTGCCAGCAGCGGAGGCCCTGTTAGCTCCTATAATTCACCCCTCCACTTT.

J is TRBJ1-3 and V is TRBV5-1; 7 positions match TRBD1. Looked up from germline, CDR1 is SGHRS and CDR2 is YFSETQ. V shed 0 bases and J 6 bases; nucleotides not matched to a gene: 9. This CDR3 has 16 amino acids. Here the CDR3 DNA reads TGCGCCAGCAGCTTGGGCGGAGACAGGGCGTCAAACACCATATATTTT. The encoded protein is CASSLGGDRASNTIYF. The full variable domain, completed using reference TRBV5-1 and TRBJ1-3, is KAGVTQTPRYLIKTRGQQVTLSCSPISGHRSVSWYQQTPGQGLQFLFEYFSETQRNKGNFPGRFSGRQFSNSRSEMNVSTLELGDSALYLCASSLGGDRASNTIYFGEGSWLTVV.

For the CDR3, the DNA is TGCAGTGCTAGTCTAGCGGGGGCTCAAGAGACCCAGTACTTC. Its protein product is CSASLAGAQETQYF. The chain couples TRBV20-1 to TRBJ2-5; TRBD2 matches 10 bases. V dropped 3 bases and J dropped 2; count of bases not matched to a gene: 3. The CDR3 loop spans 14 amino acids. Germline lookup yields CDR1 DFQATT and CDR2 SNEGSKA (reference sequence).

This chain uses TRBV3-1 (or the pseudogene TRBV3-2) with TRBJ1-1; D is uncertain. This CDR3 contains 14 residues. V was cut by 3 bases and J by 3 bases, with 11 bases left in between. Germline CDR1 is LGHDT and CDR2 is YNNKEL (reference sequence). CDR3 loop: CASSQGPGDTEAFF. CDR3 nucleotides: TGTGCCAGCAGCCAGGGCCCCGGGGACACTGAAGCTTTCTTT.